These 16 T cell receptor beta chains originate from one sample sequenced in a study of Ad26.COV2.S vaccination and SARS-CoV-2 variants. This table comes from immunoSEQ multiplex PCR, and its TCRdb copy is limited to in-frame clones, with some not included. The table has almost 400,000 clones, 75% to 90% seen once; the top ten hold about 1.9%. As to treatment: 15 to 20 received Ad26.COV2.S at low or high dose, single or two shots; 5 received placebo; per-sample allocation not given. Each sample was drawn 63 days after the first injection (of vaccine or placebo). The sequencing used peripheral blood, collected in a trial of Ad26.COV2.S vaccine versus placebo. Receptors originate from a person aged 18-60 years who received the Ad26.COV2.S COVID-19 vaccine or a placebo.

V is TRBV5-4 and J is TRBJ2-7, with 8 bases fitting TRBD2. The junction had 5 bases not matched to a gene; V was cut back by 0 bases and J by 3 bases. Germline values: CDR1 SGHNT, CDR2 YYREEE (reference sequence). This CDR3 region has 15 residues. The CDR3 sequence: CASSLGSGGFYEQYF. CDR3 nucleotide sequence: TGTGCCAGCAGCTTGGGTTCGGGAGGGTTCTACGAGCAGTACTTC.

The rearrangement uses TRBV18 and TRBJ2-7; a possible D gene is TRBD1 (5 bases). The CDR3 sequence is 15 residues long. Deletions cut 4 bases from V and 5 bases from J, with 18 bases between. Germline lookup yields CDR1 KGHSH and CDR2 LQKENI. The CDR3 sequence: CASSLARVPLNEQYF. In nucleotides, the CDR3 is TGTGCCAGCTCACTAGCCAGGGTCCCCTTAAACGAGCAGTACTTC.

V is TRBV27 and J is TRBJ2-3, with 7 bases aligning to TRBD2. Germline V gene sequence: CDR1 MNHEY, CDR2 SMNVEV (reference sequence). This CDR3 is 14 amino acids long. V shed 8 bases and J 6 bases; nucleotides not matched to a gene: 11. This CDR3 reads CASGVAGSRDTQYF. CDR3 sequence (DNA): TGTGCCAGCGGGGTAGCGGGTAGCAGGGATACGCAGTATTTT.

V is TRBV28 and J is TRBJ1-4; D uncertain. Germline CDR1 and CDR2: MDHEN and SYDVKM. V lost 2 bases to trimming and J lost 7 bases, with 11 bases between them. This CDR3 comprises 14 residues. The chain's CDR3 is CASSLMVGAEKLFF. For the CDR3, the DNA is TGTGCCAGCAGTTTAATGGTAGGAGCTGAAAAACTGTTTTTT.

J is TRBJ1-5 and V is TRBV30; possible D gene TRBD1, 6 bases. Germline V CDR1 and CDR2: GTSNPN, SVGIG (reference sequence). V gave up 8 bases and J gave up 0 bases, with 14 bases separating them. The CDR3 consists of 14 residues. The CDR3 reads CAARTAYSNQPQHF. CDR3 in DNA: TGTGCCGCAAGGACAGCATATAGCAATCAGCCCCAGCATTTT. Complete variable domain (other parts from reference TRBV30 and TRBJ1-5): SQTIHQWPATLVQPVGSPLSLECTVEGTSNPNLYWYRQAAGRGLQLLFYSVGIGQISSEVPQNLSASRPQDRQFILSSKKLLLSDSGFYLCAARTAYSNQPQHFGDGTRLSIL.

The chain carries TRBV3-1 (or the pseudogene TRBV3-2) and TRBJ2-3; 14 bases line up with TRBD2. CDR1 LGHDT and CDR2 YNNKEL come from the germline V gene (reference sequence). The CDR3 length is 19 residues. Trimming took 2 bases from V and 0 from J; bases not matched to a gene: 7. The CDR3 spells CASSQTRGLAGGSTDTQYF. Written as DNA, the CDR3 is TGTGCCAGCAGCCAAACCCGAGGACTAGCGGGGGGAAGCACAGATACGCAGTATTTT.

This sequence joins TRBV6-5 and TRBJ2-7, with a weak D call TRBD2 (6 bases). The CDR3 covers 15 residues. Germline assignment: CDR1 MNHEY and CDR2 SVGAGI. Between the trimmed V and J ends, which lost 6 bases and 0 bases, there was a span of 15 bases. CDR3 protein: CASRRGTDVSYEQYF. CDR3 sequence (DNA): TGTGCCAGCAGACGCGGGACTGACGTCTCCTACGAGCAGTACTTC.

V is TRBV5-1 and J is TRBJ1-1; the D gene is possibly TRBD1 (5 bases). Germline CDR1 is SGHRS and CDR2 is YFSETQ. The CDR3 sequence is 15 residues long. With 4 bases removed from V and 1 base from J, the gap between germline ends came to 14 bases. The CDR3 region has the DNA TGCGCCAGCAGCCATCGGACGGGGGAGAACACTGAAGCTTTCTTT. It translates to CASSHRTGENTEAFF.

This rearrangement joins TRBV5-6 to TRBJ1-2; tentative D call: TRBD1 (5 bases). Germline assignment: CDR1 SGHDT and CDR2 YYEEEE. Between the trimmed V and J ends, which lost 6 bases and 8 bases, there was a span of 23 bases. The CDR3 totals 15 residues. CDR3 amino acids: CASKPFGGTTRGYTF. The CDR3 DNA sequence: TGTGCCAGCAAACCATTCGGAGGGACGACCCGAGGCTACACCTTC.

The gene calls are TRBV9 and TRBJ2-3; either TRBD1 or TRBD2 may supply D (5 bases each). The germline V gene has CDR1 SGDLS and CDR2 YYNGEE. Trimming shortened V by 3 bases and J by 0 bases, and 14 bases separated the two germline ends. The CDR3 is made up of 16 amino acids. The CDR3 DNA reads TGTGCCAGCAGCGCTCCCCGGGGCGGGAGCACAGATACGCAGTATTTT. Residues: CASSAPRGGSTDTQYF.

The chain employs TRBV25-1 and TRBJ1-1, with a tentative D call TRBD1 (5 bases). CDR1 is MGHDK and CDR2 is SYGVNS in the germline V gene. The CDR3 has 15 amino acids. V was trimmed by 6 bases and J by 1 base, leaving 15 bases between them. This CDR3 reads CASRDTRQTNTEAFF. The CDR3 DNA reads as TGTGCCAGCAGGGATACACGACAGACGAACACTGAAGCTTTCTTT. Full variable domain (outside the CDR3, taken from reference TRBV25-1 and TRBJ1-1): EADIYQTPRYLVIGTGKKITLECSQTMGHDKMYWYQQDPGMELHLIHYSYGVNSTEKGDLSSESTVSRIRTEHFPLTLESARPSHTSQYLCASRDTRQTNTEAFFGQGTRLTVV.

The chain carries TRBV9 and TRBJ1-3; D gene ambiguous. The germline CDR1 and CDR2 sequences are SGDLS and YYNGEE. The CDR3 sequence is 14 residues long. Trimming removed 5 bases at V and 0 bases at J, with 9 bases between. The DNA of the CDR3 is TGTGCCAGCAGTCGTCAGCCCTCTGGAAACACCATATATTTT. It codes for CASSRQPSGNTIYF. Based on the CDR3 plus reference TRBV9 and TRBJ1-3, the full variable domain is DSGVTQTPKHLITATGQRVTLRCSPRSGDLSVYWYQQSLDQGLQFLIQYYNGEERAKGNILERFSAQQFPDLHSELNLSSLELGDSALYFCASSRQPSGNTIYFGEGSWLTVV.

This chain joins TRBV27 and TRBJ1-1; D remains ambiguous. V was trimmed by 5 bases and J by 2 bases, leaving 9 bases between them. The CDR3 spans 13 residues. CDR1 and CDR2 from the germline V gene are MNHEY and SMNVEV (reference sequence). The CDR3 region has the DNA TGTGCCAGCAGTCCCTCGGGAAACACTGAAGCTTTCTTT. It translates to CASSPSGNTEAFF.

This chain uses TRBV27 with TRBJ2-1; 7 bases agree with TRBD2. V gave up 4 bases and J gave up 11 bases; unmatched junction bases: 5. This CDR3 comprises 12 residues. The germline V gene has CDR1 MNHEY and CDR2 SMNVEV (reference sequence). The CDR3 spells CASSSLAAKQFF. DNA for the CDR3: TGTGCCAGCAGTTCGCTAGCGGCCAAGCAGTTCTTC.

A note on this clone: The junction departs from the called germline gene at one end, perhaps through a read error. This chain joins TRBV7-9 and TRBJ1-1; D remains unclear. The CDR3 covers 14 residues. Germline CDR1 SEHNR, CDR2 FQNEAQ (reference sequence). CDR3 amino acids: CASTLTSLNTEAFF. CDR3 DNA: TGTGCCAGCACCTTAACAAGCCTGAACACTGAAGCTTTCTTT. Looking up the rest from reference TRBV7-9 and TRBJ1-1 gives the full variable domain: DTGVSQNPRHKITKRGQNVTFRCDPISEHNRLYWYRQTLGQGPEFLTYFQNEAQLEKSRLLSDRFSAERPKGSFSTLEIQRTEQGDSAMYLCASTLTSLNTEAFFGQGTRLTVV.

This chain connects TRBV6-6 to TRBJ2-3; 12 bases match TRBD2. CDR1 MNHNY and CDR2 SVGAGI come from the germline V gene (reference sequence). With 4 bases clipped from V and 3 bases from J, the junction kept 5 bases outside the gene matches. The CDR3 runs to 16 residues. CDR3 nucleotides: TGTGCCAGCAGTTCACGACTAGCGGGAGAGACAGATACGCAGTATTTT. It specifies CASSSRLAGETDTQYF.